Listed here are 5 T cell receptor beta chains from one sample, sequenced in a study of T cells in localized non-small cell lung cancer. Generated by immunoSEQ multiplex PCR, the TCRdb table keeps only in-frame clones and is missing some. The table shows tens of thousands of clones, with 84% occurring only once. The sequences come from peripheral blood, collected before any cancer treatment. All receptors derive from a man aged 40 to 70 with stage I lung adenocarcinoma.

J is TRBJ2-3 and V is TRBV27, with 8 positions matching TRBD1. The germline gives CDR1 MNHEY, CDR2 SMNVEV (reference sequence). This CDR3 region has 14 residues. The V segment lost 6 bases and the J segment 4 bases; nucleotides outside the gene matches: 6. The CDR3 DNA is TGTGCCAGCAGACGGACAGGGTCGGCAGATACGCAGTATTTT. This translates into CASRRTGSADTQYF.

The chain combines TRBV19 with TRBJ2-7; TRBD1 aligns across 10 bases. Germline lookup yields CDR1 LNHDA and CDR2 SQIVND (reference sequence). The V and J ends lost 6 bases and 2 bases, in that order; junction bases with no gene match: 4. There are 14 residues in the CDR3. The chain's CDR3 is CASSRGQGAYEQYF. DNA of the CDR3: TGTGCCAGTAGCCGCGGACAGGGGGCCTACGAGCAGTACTTC. The whole variable domain, remainder taken from reference TRBV19 and TRBJ2-7, is DGGITQSPKYLFRKEGQNVTLSCEQNLNHDAMYWYRQDPGQGLRLIYYSQIVNDFQKGDIAEGYSVSREKKESFPLTVTSAQKNPTAFYLCASSRGQGAYEQYFGPGTRLTVT.

This chain uses TRBV5-1 with TRBJ2-1, with D possibly being TRBD1 (6 bases). CDR1 is SGHRS and CDR2 is YFSETQ in the germline V gene. The V gene lost 2 bases and the J gene lost 5 bases, with 11 bases spanning the gap. The CDR3 is made up of 14 amino acids. The CDR3 reads CASSLTGTHNEQFF. The CDR3, as DNA: TGCGCCAGCAGCTTAACAGGGACCCACAATGAGCAGTTCTTC.

The chain couples TRBV30 to TRBJ1-1; 7 bases match TRBD1. Germline assignment: CDR1 GTSNPN and CDR2 SVGIG (reference sequence). The J segment lost 5 bases and the V segment lost 2 bases, leaving 8 bases of the junction unmatched. The CDR3 spans 14 residues. The CDR3 loop is CAWSRGRQLTEAFF. The CDR3 DNA is TGTGCCTGGAGTAGGGGGCGCCAACTTACTGAAGCTTTCTTT.

The chain uses TRBV4-1 and TRBJ2-1, with 14 bases fitting TRBD2. V shed 0 bases and J 8 bases; nucleotides not matched to a gene: 6. Germline V gives CDR1 MGHRA, CDR2 YSYEKL. The CDR3 spans 17 residues. For the CDR3, the DNA is TGCGCCAGCAGCCAAGACCGGGGGACTAGCGGGAGATATGAGCAGTTCTTC. Its protein is CASSQDRGTSGRYEQFF.